This is a list of T cell receptor beta chains from one sample in a study of cytomegalovirus exposure and HLA in healthy donors. TCRdb keeps only in-frame clones here, not all; method: immunoSEQ multiplex PCR. The sample lists around 150,000 clones; 85% to 90% were seen once. The sequencing input was PBMCs. Receptors were obtained from a young woman in good health and CMV-seropositive. Both conserved end residues are part of each CDR3. The order of the fields is CDR3 protein, CDR3 DNA, J gene, clone size, V gene, D gene. A D gene is named only where the DNA matches it firmly. A row's size may be missing; if present it is once, few, many or a size class.

CDR3: CASTRFDEQYF; DNA: TGTGCCAGCACTCGGTTTGACGAGCAGTACTTC; J: TRBJ2-7; size: NA; V: TRBV2; D: NA
CDR3: CATWSRRGGTEAFF; DNA: TGTGCCACCTGGTCTCGCAGGGGCGGTACTGAAGCTTTCTTT; J: TRBJ1-1; size: once; V: TRBV15; D: NA
CDR3: CASSVGAGQGAEKLFF; DNA: TGTGCCAGCAGCGTAGGGGCGGGACAGGGTGCTGAAAAACTGTTTTTT; J: TRBJ1-4; size: NA; V: TRBV9; D: TRBD1
CDR3: CASSIISGRAHEQYF; DNA: TGTGCCAGCAGCATAATTAGCGGGAGGGCCCACGAGCAGTACTTC; J: TRBJ2-7; size: NA; V: TRBV28; D: TRBD2
CDR3: CASSLALGQGYNEQFF; DNA: TGTGCCAGCAGCTTGGCCTTAGGACAGGGATACAATGAGCAGTTCTTC; J: TRBJ2-1; size: NA; V: TRBV5-6; D: TRBD1
CDR3: CASGKGGTDTQYF; DNA: TGTGCCAGCGGCAAGGGGGGCACAGATACGCAGTATTTT; J: TRBJ2-3; size: NA; V: TRBV6-1; D: NA
CDR3: CASSPWGPLEQYF; DNA: TGTGCCAGCAGTCCATGGGGCCCTCTGGAGCAGTACTTC; J: TRBJ2-7; size: once; V: TRBV28; D: NA
CDR3: CASRDRGRSTEAFF; DNA: TGTGCCAGCAGGGACAGGGGGCGAAGCACTGAAGCTTTCTTT; J: TRBJ1-1; size: NA; V: TRBV25-1; D: TRBD1
CDR3: CASSLDKQETQYF; DNA: TGTGCCAGCAGCTTGGACAAACAAGAGACCCAGTACTTC; J: TRBJ2-5; size: NA; V: TRBV5-4; D: NA
CDR3: CASSWTGANTEAFF; DNA: TGTGCCAGCAGTTGGACAGGGGCGAACACTGAAGCTTTCTTT; J: TRBJ1-1; size: once; V: TRBV6-6; D: TRBD1
CDR3: CASSLRAGVTRELFF; DNA: TGTGCCAGCAGCTTGAGAGCGGGAGTCACTAGGGAGCTGTTTTTT; J: TRBJ2-2; size: NA; V: TRBV11-3; D: TRBD2
CDR3: CASSLVGQGVETQYF; DNA: TGTGCCAGCAGTTTGGTTGGACAGGGGGTTGAGACCCAGTACTTC; J: TRBJ2-5; size: NA; V: TRBV28; D: TRBD1
CDR3: CASSLGREQFF; DNA: TGTGCCAGCAGTTTAGGGAGGGAGCAGTTCTTC; J: TRBJ2-1; size: NA; V: TRBV27; D: NA
CDR3: CAWSFVAAYNEQFF; DNA: TGTGCCTGGAGTTTTGTAGCGGCATACAATGAGCAGTTCTTC; J: TRBJ2-1; size: NA; V: TRBV30; D: NA
CDR3: CASSPYGVGQPQHF; DNA: TGTGCCAGCAGCCCCTACGGGGTGGGTCAGCCCCAGCATTTT; J: TRBJ1-5; size: NA; V: TRBV7-2; D: NA
CDR3: CASSLQGIAEAFF; DNA: TGTGCCAGCAGTTTACAGGGTATCGCTGAAGCTTTCTTT; J: TRBJ1-1; size: NA; V: TRBV28; D: NA
CDR3: CASSVGQGAGNTIYF; DNA: TGTGCCAGCAGTGTTGGACAGGGGGCGGGAAACACCATATATTTT; J: TRBJ1-3; size: NA; V: TRBV2; D: TRBD1
CDR3: CASSQRDSSTYEQYF; DNA: TGTGCCAGCAGTCAACGGGACAGCTCCACCTACGAGCAGTACTTC; J: TRBJ2-7; size: NA; V: TRBV27; D: TRBD1
CDR3: CASSSRNEQFF; DNA: TGTGCCAGCAGTTCCCGCAATGAGCAGTTCTTC; J: TRBJ2-1; size: NA; V: TRBV2; D: NA
CDR3: CASSPGQVSYNEQFF; DNA: TGTGCCAGCTCACCGGGACAGGTTTCCTACAATGAGCAGTTCTTC; J: TRBJ2-1; size: once; V: TRBV18; D: TRBD1
CDR3: CASRWDIRKLFF; DNA: TGTGCCAGCAGATGGGACATACGAAAACTGTTTTTT; J: TRBJ1-4; size: NA; V: TRBV21-1; D: NA
CDR3: CASSWGRAYEQYF; DNA: TGTGCCAGCAGCTGGGGCAGGGCCTACGAGCAGTACTTC; J: TRBJ2-7; size: NA; V: TRBV7-2; D: NA
CDR3: CASSIEGLAGSQETQYF; DNA: TGTGCCAGTAGTATAGAGGGGCTAGCGGGCTCCCAAGAGACCCAGTACTTC; J: TRBJ2-5; size: NA; V: TRBV19; D: TRBD2
CDR3: CASGLVHSHEPQHF; DNA: TGTGCTAGTGGTTTGGTACACAGCCACGAGCCCCAGCATTTT; J: TRBJ1-5; size: NA; V: TRBV12-5; D: NA
CDR3: CASSSRGSGSSYEQYF; DNA: TGCGCCAGCAGCTCGAGGGGTAGCGGAAGCTCCTACGAGCAGTACTTC; J: TRBJ2-7; size: NA; V: TRBV5-1; D: NA
CDR3: CASSSPGQAHEQYF; DNA: TGTGCCAGCAGCTCACCGGGACAGGCTCACGAGCAGTACTTC; J: TRBJ2-7; size: few; V: TRBV7-9; D: TRBD1
CDR3: CASSPAGGRETQYF; DNA: TGTGCCAGCAGCCCTGCGGGAGGTCGAGAGACCCAGTACTTC; J: TRBJ2-5; size: NA; V: TRBV7-2; D: TRBD2
CDR3: CASSQTGTGMRKLFF; DNA: TGTGCCAGCAGCCAAACCGGGACAGGGATGCGAAAACTGTTTTTT; J: TRBJ1-4; size: NA; V: TRBV11-3; D: TRBD1
CDR3: CASSLRTGMNTEAFF; DNA: TGTGCCAGCAGCCTCCGGACAGGGATGAACACTGAAGCTTTCTTT; J: TRBJ1-1; size: once; V: TRBV7-9; D: TRBD1
CDR3: CASSPGTSGRPSYNEQFF; DNA: TGTGCCAGCAGCCCCGGGACTAGCGGGAGGCCCTCCTACAATGAGCAGTTCTTC; J: TRBJ2-1; size: NA; V: TRBV11-3; D: TRBD2
CDR3: CASSSEGDYEQYF; DNA: TGCGCCAGCAGCTCCGAGGGGGACTACGAGCAGTACTTC; J: TRBJ2-7; size: once; V: TRBV5-1; D: NA
CDR3: CASTPVAGATNEKLFF; DNA: TGTGCCAGCACCCCCGTAGCGGGGGCAACTAATGAAAAACTGTTTTTT; J: TRBJ1-4; size: NA; V: TRBV2; D: NA
CDR3: CASSLSVVNTEAFF; DNA: TGTGCCAGCAGCTTATCGGTGGTGAACACTGAAGCTTTCTTT; J: TRBJ1-1; size: few; V: TRBV7-2; D: NA
CDR3: CAIRPGTGTGVNTEAFF; DNA: TGTGCCATCAGACCCGGGACAGGGACGGGGGTAAACACTGAAGCTTTCTTT; J: TRBJ1-1; size: NA; V: TRBV10-3; D: TRBD1
CDR3: CASSPPGLAGVYEQYF; DNA: TGTGCCAGCAGCCCCCCGGGACTAGCGGGAGTCTACGAGCAGTACTTC; J: TRBJ2-7; size: NA; V: TRBV11-2; D: TRBD2
CDR3: CASSLGTSTDTQYF; DNA: TGTGCCAGCAGCCTAGGGACAAGCACAGATACGCAGTATTTT; J: TRBJ2-3; size: once; V: TRBV11-1; D: NA
CDR3: CASSVTGTGGGYTF; DNA: TGTGCCAGCAGCGTAACCGGGACAGGAGGGGGCTACACCTTC; J: TRBJ1-2; size: NA; V: TRBV9; D: TRBD1
CDR3: CASSHSLGGDPVDGNQPQHF; DNA: TGCGCCAGCAGTCATTCGTTGGGGGGGGACCCCGTTGATGGCAATCAGCCCCAGCATTTT; J: TRBJ1-5; size: few; V: TRBV23-1; D: NA
CDR3: CASSAENNQPQHF; DNA: TGTGCCAGCAGTGCTGAGAACAATCAGCCCCAGCATTTT; J: TRBJ1-5; size: once; V: TRBV2; D: NA
CDR3: CASSLGTSGKNEQFF; DNA: TGTGCCAGCAGTTTGGGGACTAGCGGGAAGAATGAGCAGTTCTTC; J: TRBJ2-1; size: NA; V: TRBV28; D: TRBD2
CDR3: CASSVEAGGLSYEQYF; DNA: TGTGCCAGCAGCGTAGAGGCAGGGGGCCTCTCCTACGAGCAGTACTTC; J: TRBJ2-7; size: once; V: TRBV9; D: TRBD1